Listed below are T cell receptor beta chains from one sample, sequenced in a study of T cell responses to AZD1222 COVID-19 vaccine. Sequencing used immunoSEQ multiplex PCR; TCRdb keeps in-frame clones, though not all of them. The data hold about 86,000 clones, with roughly 89% observed a single time. Specimen: peripheral blood, collected 28 days after the second AZD1222 dose. The receptors here all came from an adult who received the AZD1222 COVID-19 vaccine. The CDR3 runs from the conserved cysteine through the conserved F or W. D genes are given only for firm matches. Only some rows state a clone size, as once, few, many or a class for expanded clones.

>TRBJ1-1|.|.|TRBV5-5
TGTGCCAGCAGCTTGGCTGGGGGGCTGGGGGTGAACACTGAAGCTTTCTTT
CASSLAGGLGVNTEAFF
>TRBJ2-3|.|TRBD1|TRBV7-6
TGTGCCAGCAGCTCGCGGACAGGGTTGAGAGATACGCAGTATTTT
CASSSRTGLRDTQYF
>TRBJ2-2|.|TRBD2|TRBV7-3
TGTGCCAGCAGCACCGGACTAGCGGGGAGCCACACCGGGGAGCTGTTTTTT
CASSTGLAGSHTGELFF
>TRBJ1-1|.|.|TRBV5-4
TGTGCCAGCAGCTTGACAGGGCCCCTGAACACTGAAGCTTTCTTT
CASSLTGPLNTEAFF
>TRBJ1-2|.|.|TRBV9
TGTGCCAGCAGCGTGACCGTTATTGCGAACTATGGCTACACCTTC
CASSVTVIANYGYTF
>TRBJ2-6|once|.|TRBV5-1
TGCGCCAGCAGCTTGGGGGCTTCCATCTCTGGGGCCAACGTCCTGACTTTC
CASSLGASISGANVLTF
>TRBJ2-7|.|.|TRBV6-1
TGTGCCAGCAGTGAGCGACAGAGCAACGAGCAGTACTTC
CASSERQSNEQYF
>TRBJ2-2|once|.|TRBV7-7
TGTGCTAGCAGCTTAGAGGCCCCGACTATTTCCGGGGAGCTGTTTTTT
CASSLEAPTISGELFF
>TRBJ1-1|.|.|TRBV19
TGTGCCAGTAGTATGAGAGGGCAGAGGAACACTGAAGCTTTCTTT
CASSMRGQRNTEAFF
>TRBJ1-5|.|.|TRBV6-6
TGTGCCAGCAGTCGTCAGGTCGGTATAAATAGACAGAATCAGCCCCAGCATTTT
CASSRQVGINRQNQPQHF
>TRBJ2-2|.|.|TRBV7-8
TGTGCCAGCAGCTCCAGGGGAGAAGGGGAGCTGTTTTTT
CASSSRGEGELFF
>TRBJ2-7|.|TRBD2|TRBV7-2
TGTGCCAGCAGCCTGGGACTAGCGGGGGATACCTACGAGCAGTACTTC
CASSLGLAGDTYEQYF
>TRBJ2-7|few|.|TRBV7-8
TGTGCCAGCAGCCCACCACTTCGCTTCTCCTCCTACGAGCAGTACTTC
CASSPPLRFSSYEQYF
>TRBJ2-2|few|.|TRBV6-1
TGTGCCAGCAGTGAACAGGGGTATACCGGGGAGCTGTTTTTT
CASSEQGYTGELFF
>TRBJ1-6|.|.|TRBV9
TGTGCCAGCAGCGTAGGGACAGAGTATTCACCCCTCCACTTT
CASSVGTEYSPLHF
>TRBJ1-3|.|.|TRBV6-5
TGTGCCAGCAGTTACGATGGGCCTGGAAACACCATATATTTT
CASSYDGPGNTIYF
>TRBJ1-2|.|TRBD1|TRBV9
TGTGCCAGCAGCGGGACAGGGGATAATCTCTCCTATGGCTACACCTTC
CASSGTGDNLSYGYTF
>TRBJ1-2|.|TRBD1|TRBV6-5
TGTGCCAGCAGTTACGATGGGGCAGGGGGCCTAGGTGGCTACACCTTC
CASSYDGAGGLGGYTF
>TRBJ2-7|.|.|TRBV21-1
TGTGCCAGCAGCAAAGGGCCCGCTCCTGGACTCGTTGGCGAGCAGTACTTC
CASSKGPAPGLVGEQYF
>TRBJ2-2|once|.|TRBV7-3
TGTGCCAGCAGCTCAAACCGGGACACCTCGGTCGGCACCGGGGAGCTGTTTTTT
CASSSNRDTSVGTGELFF
>TRBJ1-1|.|.|TRBV18
TGTGCCAGCTCACCACCGGGGGATGCTGAAGCTTTCTTT
CASSPPGDAEAFF
>TRBJ1-6|.|.|TRBV5-4
TGTGCCAGCAGCTTGGCGGCAGATAATTCACCCCTCCACTTT
CASSLAADNSPLHF
>TRBJ2-5|once|.|TRBV19
TGTGCCAGTAGCGACAGCGGGCAAGAGACCCAGTACTTC
CASSDSGQETQYF
>TRBJ1-1|.|.|TRBV5-1
TGCGCCAGCAGCTTGGTGGGGGGGCCCACTGAAGCTTTCTTT
CASSLVGGPTEAFF
>TRBJ2-3|once|TRBD2|TRBV27
TGTGCCAGCAGTCCTACTAGCGGGGGAAGCACAGATACGCAGTATTTT
CASSPTSGGSTDTQYF
>TRBJ1-5|.|.|TRBV27
TGTGCCAGCAGGTTAGGAGGGGTGCGGTATAGCAATCAGCCCCAGCATTTT
CASRLGGVRYSNQPQHF
>TRBJ2-3|.|.|TRBV7-8
TGTGCCAGCAGCCCACACAGGGCAGATACGCAGTATTTT
CASSPHRADTQYF
>TRBJ2-7|.|.|TRBV4-1
TGCGCCAGCAGCCAAGATCTGATCAGCCCCTACGAGCAGTACTTC
CASSQDLISPYEQYF
>TRBJ2-7|.|TRBD1|TRBV2
TGTGCCAGCAGTGAAGGGGACAGACCCTACGAGCAGTACTTC
CASSEGDRPYEQYF
>TRBJ2-3|.|.|TRBV11-1
TGTGCCAGCAGCTTAGTTTCTTACAGTAGCACAGATACGCAGTATTTT
CASSLVSYSSTDTQYF
>TRBJ1-1|.|.|TRBV18
TGTGCCAGCTCACCAGGGACGGCGAACACTGAAGCTTTCTTT
CASSPGTANTEAFF
>TRBJ2-1|.|.|TRBV6-5
TGTGCCAGCAGCTCCACCTTTACTAGAGCCGGTGAGCAGTTCTTC
CASSSTFTRAGEQFF
>TRBJ1-2|.|TRBD1|TRBV19
TGTGCCAGTAGCAAACAGGGGGCGAACTATGGCTACACCTTC
CASSKQGANYGYTF
>TRBJ1-2|.|TRBD1|TRBV12-3/TRBV12-4
TGTGCCAGCGGTTGGCAGGGGGCCTATGGCTACACCTTC
CASGWQGAYGYTF
>TRBJ1-6|.|.|TRBV28
TGTGCCAGCAGTTCGGAGGGGGAAATCAATTCACCCCTCCACTTT
CASSSEGEINSPLHF
>TRBJ2-5|.|TRBD2|TRBV4-1
TGCGCCAGCAGCCAGGGCCGGACTAGCCGCTATGTGGCCCAGTACTTC
CASSQGRTSRYVAQYF
>TRBJ1-3|.|.|TRBV5-5
TGTGCCAGCAGCCGGAAAAACCAGGGAGGTGGAAACACCATATATTTT
CASSRKNQGGGNTIYF
>TRBJ2-1|.|TRBD1|TRBV4-1
TGCGCCAGCAGCCAAGCGCCGGGACAGGGGAAGAGTGAGCAGTTCTTC
CASSQAPGQGKSEQFF
>TRBJ1-4|.|.|TRBV2
TGTGCCAGCAGTGAGAGGGTTAATGAAAAACTGTTTTTT
CASSERVNEKLFF
>TRBJ1-2|.|.|TRBV25-1
TGTGCCAGCAGGGGATCCTCTGGCTACACCTTC
CASRGSSGYTF
>TRBJ2-7|.|TRBD1|TRBV19
TGTGCCAGTAGTAAGGACAGGTACGAGCAGTACTTC
CASSKDRYEQYF
>TRBJ2-2|.|.|TRBV5-1
TGCGCCAGCAGCTTGGTAGCTGCGGGGACTGGTGGGGAGCTGTTTTTT
CASSLVAAGTGGELFF
>TRBJ2-7|.|TRBD2|TRBV4-1
TGCGCCAGCAGCCGGACTAGCGGGGGCCACGAGCAGTACTTC
CASSRTSGGHEQYF
>TRBJ2-1|.|TRBD1|TRBV5-4
TGTGCCAGCAGCCTGGACAGGAATGAGCAGTTCTTC
CASSLDRNEQFF
>TRBJ1-1|.|.|TRBV27
TGTGCCAGCAGTTTAGGTGGGGGCGGGTACACTGAAGCTTTCTTT
CASSLGGGGYTEAFF
>TRBJ2-7|.|.|TRBV6-5
TGTGCCAGCAGTCCTGGGGTTTCCTCCTACGAGCAGTACTTC
CASSPGVSSYEQYF
>TRBJ2-1|.|.|TRBV6-5
TGTGCCAGCAGTTACGGGGGGATGGAGCAGTTCTTC
CASSYGGMEQFF
>TRBJ1-6|few|.|TRBV30
TGTGCCTGGGAGGGGTTAGGGGATTCACCCCTCCACTTT
CAWEGLGDSPLHF
>TRBJ1-1|.|.|TRBV29-1
TGCAGCGTTGAAGCGGGCACTGAAGCTTTCTTT
CSVEAGTEAFF
>TRBJ2-1|once|.|TRBV10-1
TGCGCCAGCAGTGAGAGCTTTGCCCCCAATGAGCAGTTCTTC
CASSESFAPNEQFF
>TRBJ2-7|.|.|TRBV6-6
TGTGCCAGCAGTTACTCGTATCAGGCCTACGAGCAGTACTTC
CASSYSYQAYEQYF
>TRBJ1-2|.|.|TRBV5-6
TGTGCCAGCAGCTTGGGGCCCTCCCAGGGCTATGGCTACACCTTC
CASSLGPSQGYGYTF